This entry lists 18 T cell receptor beta chains sequenced from one sample in a study of T cells in women clearing cervical HPV infection. Clones were read by immunoSEQ multiplex PCR, and TCRdb kept only the in-frame ones, dropping some. This sample's table has about 30,000 clones. The sequenced material came from blood buffy coat. The receptor set was obtained from a woman aged 18-70 years with a cervical HPV16 infection that either progressed to CIN3+ or cleared (not recorded which).

Turning to this clone: The read halts 3 residues ahead of the CDR3 end, with the missing end drawn from the germline J gene. The V call is TRBV2, the J call TRBJ1-5, with D unresolved. Germline V gene lookup returns CDR1 SNHLY and CDR2 FYNNEI. The CDR3 is 14 amino acids. Trimming pared 7 bases from V and 4 bases from J, leaving 14 bases between. CDR3 protein: CASTLKGENQPQHF. The sequenced CDR3 bases are TGTGCCAGCACTCTAAAGGGTGAGAATCAGCCC.

As to this clone: Read sequence stops 3 residues before the CDR3 end, and the germline J gene provides the missing end. The chain employs TRBV5-1 and TRBJ2-5; TRBD1 is a possible D gene (7 bases). The length of the CDR3 is 13 residues. V lost 7 bases and J 2 bases, leaving 12 bases between the germline ends. Looked up from germline, CDR1 is SGHRS and CDR2 is YFSETQ. The covered CDR3 bases are TGCGCCAGCGCGGGACAGCCACAAGAGACC. It yields the protein CASAGQPQET. The whole CDR3 protein reads CASAGQPQETQYF.

Turning to this clone: The sequenced fragment ends 3 residues before the CDR3 boundary, so the rest is inferred from the germline J gene. The chain links TRBV5-1 to TRBJ2-1; tentative D call: TRBD1 (7 bases). Germline values: CDR1 SGHRS, CDR2 YFSETQ. Trimming took off 0 bases at V and 5 bases at J, with 21 bases between the two ends. The CDR3 spans 18 residues. CDR3 DNA (partial): TGCGCCAGCAGCTTGGGAGGTGGAGGGGGCAGCAGTAACAATGAG. Its protein product is CASSLGGGGGSSNNE. The complete CDR3 protein is CASSLGGGGGSSNNEQFF.

Worth noting for this clone: The missing CDR3 end, 3 residues past where the read stops, is filled in from the germline J gene. The rearrangement links TRBV6-2 or TRBV6-3 to TRBJ2-3, with 8 bases aligning to TRBD2. CDR1 and CDR2 (germline): MNHEY, SVGEGT. The CDR3 consists of 15 residues. This chain's CDR3 is CASRKWTSRQETQYF. CDR3 DNA, as far as it was read: TGTGCCAGCAGGAAATGGACTAGCAGGCAAGAGACG.

On this clone itself: The read terminates 3 residues before the CDR3 end, so the remaining end is supplied by the germline J gene. The chain recombines TRBV10-3 with TRBJ1-5, with TRBD1 matching 7 bases. This CDR3 contains 15 residues. Germline V lookup: CDR1 ENHRY, CDR2 SYGVKD. Trimming at V came to 2 bases and at J to 2 bases, leaving 3 bases not matched to a gene. CDR3 sequence: CAISERQGGNQPQHF. CDR3 bases read: TGTGCCATCAGTGAGAGACAGGGAGGCAATCAGCCC.

In the case of this clone: The read ends 3 residues early relative to the CDR3; the germline J gene fills the gap. This chain uses TRBV2 with TRBJ1-5, with D maybe TRBD1 (6 bases). The CDR3 length is 17 residues. V lost 2 bases and J 4 bases, leaving 18 bases between the germline ends. The germline CDR1 and CDR2 sequences are SNHLY and FYNNEI. The sequenced part of the CDR3 DNA is TGTGCCAGCAGTGAACGCAGGGGCCTTAACCCAAATCAGCCC. It codes for CASSERRGLNPNQP. The entire CDR3 reads CASSERRGLNPNQPQHF.

As regards this clone: The CDR3 goes on 3 residues after the read ends, and that part is filled in from the germline J gene. The gene calls are TRBV7-9 and TRBJ2-1; 14 bases line up with TRBD2. This CDR3 comprises 14 residues. Unmatched junction bases numbered 1, after V lost 5 bases and J lost 7 bases. CDR1 is SEHNR, CDR2 FQNEAQ, per germline (reference sequence). CDR3 sequence reads: CASSRLAGGNEQFF. Incomplete CDR3 DNA: TGTGCCAGCAGCCGACTAGCGGGAGGGAATGAG.

Turning to this clone: The CDR3 end is not reached by the read, which stops 3 residues before it; the germline J gene fills it in. The rearrangement links TRBV7-6 to TRBJ2-7; 8 nucleotides line up with TRBD2. This CDR3 contains 16 residues. The V gene's germline CDR1 is SGHVS and CDR2 FNYEAQ. With V trimmed by 1 base and J by 2 bases, 7 bases remained unmatched. The chain's CDR3 is CASSLGLAGSPYEQYF. The sequenced part of the CDR3 DNA is TGTGCCAGCAGCTTAGGTTTAGCGGGATCACCCTACGAG.

Details on this clone: The read ends 3 residues before the CDR3 terminus; that terminus is restored from the germline J gene. J is TRBJ2-1 and V is TRBV7-3; possible D gene TRBD2, 5 bases. Germline V gene data show CDR1 as SGHTA and CDR2 as FQGTGA. The V end was cut by 0 bases, the J end by 3 bases, with 12 bases between. The CDR3 totals 16 residues. The sequenced part of the CDR3 DNA is TGTGCCAGCAGCTTAACGGCCCCTAGCAGCTACAATGAG. It encodes CASSLTAPSSYNE. The full CDR3 reads CASSLTAPSSYNEQFF.

As for this clone: The read comes to an end 3 residues before the CDR3 does, leaving the germline J gene to fill in the end. The rearrangement links TRBV19 to TRBJ2-1; D possibly corresponds to TRBD1 (5 bases). V lost 5 bases, J lost 8 bases, and 10 bases lay in between. Germline values: CDR1 LNHDA, CDR2 SQIVND (reference sequence). The length of the CDR3 is 12 residues. CDR3 sequence reads: CASSVLGDEQFF. The covered CDR3 bases are TGTGCCAGTAGTGTCCTAGGGGATGAG.

The CDR3 spells CASSTRTGGNEQFF. The DNA read from the CDR3 is TGTGCCAGTAGTACCAGGACAGGGGGCAATGAG. The V call is TRBV19, the J call TRBJ2-1, with TRBD1 identical over 10 bases. The read halts 3 residues ahead of the CDR3 end, with the missing end drawn from the germline J gene. This CDR3 is 14 amino acids long. With V trimmed by 4 bases and J by 6 bases, 3 bases remained unmatched. Germline lookup yields CDR1 LNHDA and CDR2 SQIVND (reference sequence).

For this clone: The CDR3 is cut off 3 residues early in the read; its end comes from the germline J gene. V is TRBV20-1 and J is TRBJ2-5; 11 positions match TRBD2. V shed 5 bases, J shed 3 bases, and the junction held 5 bases outside the gene matches. The CDR3 spans 14 residues. The germline gives CDR1 DFQATT, CDR2 SNEGSKA (reference sequence). Here the CDR3 reads CSAEGLAEKETQYF. CDR3 bases read: TGCAGTGCTGAGGGACTAGCGGAAAAAGAGACC.

Concerning this clone: The sequenced fragment ends 3 residues before the CDR3 boundary, so the rest is inferred from the germline J gene. The J gene is TRBJ1-4, the V gene TRBV29-1; 8 bases align to TRBD1. V shed 4 bases and J 6 bases; nucleotides not matched to a gene: 4. CDR1 is SQVTM and CDR2 is ANQGSEA in the germline V gene. This CDR3 has 13 residues. CDR3 sequence: CSVGTGRHEKLFF. The covered CDR3 bases are TGCAGCGTTGGGACAGGGCGTCATGAAAAA.

A remark on this clone: The CDR3 goes on 3 residues after the read ends, and that part is filled in from the germline J gene. The V gene is TRBV5-1, the J gene TRBJ2-6, with D unresolved. Per germline, CDR1 SGHRS and CDR2 YFSETQ. The length of the CDR3 is 18 residues. V dropped 0 bases and J dropped 0 bases, with 13 bases sitting between them. The chain's CDR3 is CASSLEGTPHSGANVLTF. Partial CDR3 DNA: TGCGCCAGCAGCTTGGAGGGTACCCCCCACTCTGGGGCCAACGTC.

As regards this clone: The read finishes 3 residues shy of the CDR3 end, and the germline J gene is used to complete it. The V gene is TRBV5-1, the J gene TRBJ2-5; 12 nucleotides match TRBD2. The CDR3 totals 18 residues. Germline lookup yields CDR1 SGHRS and CDR2 YFSETQ. The ends lost 4 bases at V and 5 bases at J; junction bases unmatched: 15. The DNA read from the CDR3 is TGCGCCAGCAGCCTAACCTCTAGCGGGAGGGGCGATGCGGAGACC. Its protein product is CASSLTSSGRGDAET. The whole CDR3 sequence is CASSLTSSGRGDAETQYF.

Regarding this clone: The read ends 3 residues before the CDR3 terminus; that terminus is restored from the germline J gene. The chain combines TRBV5-4 with TRBJ1-2; weak D call: TRBD1 (6 bases). V gave up 1 base and J gave up 3 bases, with 10 bases separating them. The germline CDR1 and CDR2 sequences are SGHNT and YYREEE (reference sequence). This CDR3 has 14 residues. The CDR3 loop reads CASSLSRGDYGYTF. The CDR3 bases that were read are TGTGCCAGCAGCTTGTCCAGGGGAGACTATGGC.

A note on this clone: The CDR3 end is not reached by the read, which stops 3 residues before it; the germline J gene fills it in. The V and J genes are TRBV5-1 and TRBJ2-5; 10 nucleotides match TRBD2. This CDR3 spans 15 amino acids. CDR1 is SGHRS, CDR2 YFSETQ, per germline. V lost 4 bases, J lost 2 bases, and 5 bases stayed unmatched. The CDR3 is CASSISGRLQETQYF. The sequenced CDR3 bases are TGCGCCAGCAGCATTAGCGGGAGGCTGCAAGAGACC.

As concerns this clone: The sequence runs out 3 residues before the end of the CDR3; the remainder is reconstructed from the germline J gene. V and J are TRBV2 and TRBJ2-7, with TRBD2 identical over 10 bases. The CDR3 is made up of 16 amino acids. Germline values: CDR1 SNHLY, CDR2 FYNNEI. The trim removed 1 base at V and 4 bases at J, leaving 7 bases unmatched. The CDR3: CASSEERGLAEYEQYF. Partial CDR3 DNA: TGTGCCAGCAGTGAAGAAAGAGGACTAGCGGAATACGAG.